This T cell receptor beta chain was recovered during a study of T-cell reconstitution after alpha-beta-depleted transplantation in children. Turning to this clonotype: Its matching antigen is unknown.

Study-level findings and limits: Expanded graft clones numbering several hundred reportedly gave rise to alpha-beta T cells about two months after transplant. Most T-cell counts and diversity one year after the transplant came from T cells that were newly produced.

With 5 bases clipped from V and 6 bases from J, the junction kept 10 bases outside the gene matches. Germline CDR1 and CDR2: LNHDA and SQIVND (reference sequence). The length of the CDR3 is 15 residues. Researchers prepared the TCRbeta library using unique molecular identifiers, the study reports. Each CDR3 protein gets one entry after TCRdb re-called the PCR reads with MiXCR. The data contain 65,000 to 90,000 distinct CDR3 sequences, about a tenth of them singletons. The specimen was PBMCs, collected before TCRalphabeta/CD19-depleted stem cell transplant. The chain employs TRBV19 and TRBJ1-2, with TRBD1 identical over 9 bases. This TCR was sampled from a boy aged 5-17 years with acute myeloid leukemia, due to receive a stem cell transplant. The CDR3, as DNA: TGTGCCAGTAGTTCCCCCGGGACAGGGTGGCATGGCTACACCTTC. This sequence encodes CASSSPGTGWHGYTF.